This is a list of T cell receptor beta chains from one sample in a study of regulatory T cells in long-lasting Graves disease. TCRdb re-called the multiplex PCR reads with MiXCR, one entry per CDR3 protein. Of some 340,000 distinct CDR3 sequences in the sample, approximately 10% are singletons; the top ten hold approximately 17%. These data also formed part of another study, on T cells in Graves' hyperthyroidism and ophthalmopathy.

Specimen: peripheral blood mononuclear cells (PBMCs), collected at new diagnosis, from a patient treated with antithyroid drugs. Receptor source: a woman under 30 with Graves disease. CDR3s include the opening cysteine and the closing phenylalanine or tryptophan. The D gene is left open where the match is weak. Clone size appears in some rows only: once, few, many, or a class for an expanded clone.

many,NA,TRBV6-5,16,TRBJ1-1,TGTGCCAGCAGTTACTTCCGGGACTTCCCGAACACTGAAGCTTTCTTT,CASSYFRDFPNTEAFF
many,NA,TRBV18,14,TRBJ2-7,TGTGCCAGCTCACCACAAGATGGAAGCGACGAGCAGTACTTC,CASSPQDGSDEQYF
many,NA,TRBV12-3/TRBV12-4,11,TRBJ1-2,TGTGCCAGCAGTTCGAAGAAAGGCTACACCTTC,CASSSKKGYTF
few,NA,TRBV19,14,TRBJ1-2,TGTGCCAGTAGTATCATTTTTGTAAGTGGCGGCTACACCTTC,CASSIIFVSGGYTF
NA,TRBD1,TRBV25-1,16,TRBJ1-3,TGTGCCAGCAGTGCGACAGGGGTCGGCTCTGGAAACACCATATATTTT,CASSATGVGSGNTIYF
many,TRBD2,TRBV6-1,13,TRBJ2-1,TGTGCCATCGGGACTAGCGAATACAATGAGCAGTTCTTC,CAIGTSEYNEQFF
few,TRBD1,TRBV18,15,TRBJ1-5,TGTGCCAGCTCACCTGACAGGGATTTGTCTCAGCCCCAGCATTTT,CASSPDRDLSQPQHF
few,NA,TRBV20-1,16,TRBJ2-4,TGCAGTGCTAGAGAGGTGGGGGTTGGCAGGGAGAACATTCAGTACTTC,CSAREVGVGRENIQYF
many,NA,TRBV11-1,14,TRBJ2-4,TGTGCCAGCAGTACCATGGACGGTACCTTCATTCAGTACTTC,CASSTMDGTFIQYF
many,NA,TRBV6-2/TRBV6-3,14,TRBJ2-1,TGTGCCAGCAGCTGGGACCAGGGGTACAATGAGCAGTTCTTC,CASSWDQGYNEQFF
many,NA,TRBV15,14,TRBJ2-5,TGTGCCGCTTCAGGGATTGGGTACCAAGAGACCCAGTACTTC,CAASGIGYQETQYF
many,NA,TRBV28,14,TRBJ2-3,TGTGCCAGCAGTTCAGGGGGGCACACAGATACGCAGTATTTT,CASSSGGHTDTQYF
NA,NA,TRBV12-3/TRBV12-4,15,TRBJ1-5,TGTGCCAGCAGTCCCTTCGACGGGGTAAATCAGCCCCAGCATTTT,CASSPFDGVNQPQHF
NA,NA,TRBV12-3/TRBV12-4,12,TRBJ1-2,TGTGCCAGCTCTACAGACTTCTATGGCTACACCTTC,CASSTDFYGYTF
NA,NA,TRBV14,14,TRBJ1-1,TGTGCCAGCAGCCTTCGACAGAAGAACACTGAAGCTTTCTTT,CASSLRQKNTEAFF
few,TRBD2,TRBV12-3/TRBV12-4,14,TRBJ2-3,TGTGCCAGCAGTTTTTCTAGCGGGAAAGATACGCAGTATTTT,CASSFSSGKDTQYF
few,NA,TRBV19,12,TRBJ2-3,TGTGCCAGTAGTCTAAAAGCGGATACGCAGTATTTT,CASSLKADTQYF
many,NA,TRBV28,12,TRBJ2-7,TGTGCCAGCCTCACAGAGACCTACGAGCAGTACTTC,CASLTETYEQYF
NA,TRBD2,TRBV7-6,17,TRBJ2-2,TGTGCCAGCAGCTTAGTGCCGCCGTGGGGGGGAACCGGGGAGCTGTTTTTT,CASSLVPPWGGTGELFF
NA,NA,TRBV11-2,15,TRBJ2-3,TGTGCCAGCAGCTTAGCCGAGACACGGTCAGATACGCAGTATTTT,CASSLAETRSDTQYF
NA,NA,TRBV30,15,TRBJ1-3,TGTGCCTGGAGTGAACAGGGCGTCTCGGGAAACACCATATATTTT,CAWSEQGVSGNTIYF
once,NA,TRBV15,13,TRBJ2-5,TGTGCCACCAGCAGAGATGCTCGGGAGACCCAGTACTTC,CATSRDARETQYF
NA,TRBD2,TRBV19,15,TRBJ2-1,TGTGCCAGTAGGGCGGCGGGAGCCTTTGGGAATGAGCAGTTCTTC,CASRAAGAFGNEQFF